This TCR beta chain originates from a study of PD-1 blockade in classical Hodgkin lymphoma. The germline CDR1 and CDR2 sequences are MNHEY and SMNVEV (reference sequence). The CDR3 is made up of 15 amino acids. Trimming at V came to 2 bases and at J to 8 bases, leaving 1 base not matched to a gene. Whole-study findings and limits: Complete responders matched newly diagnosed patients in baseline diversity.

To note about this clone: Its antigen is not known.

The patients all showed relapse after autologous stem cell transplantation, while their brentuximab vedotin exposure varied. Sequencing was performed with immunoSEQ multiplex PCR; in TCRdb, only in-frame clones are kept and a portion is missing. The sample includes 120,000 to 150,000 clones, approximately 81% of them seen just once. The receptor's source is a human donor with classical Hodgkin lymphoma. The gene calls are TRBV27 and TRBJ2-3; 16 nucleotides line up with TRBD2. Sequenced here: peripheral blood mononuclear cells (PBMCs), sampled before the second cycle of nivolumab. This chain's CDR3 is CASSLGTSGRGTQYF. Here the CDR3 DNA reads TGTGCCAGCAGTTTAGGGACTAGCGGGAGGGGTACGCAGTATTTT.